The 4 T cell receptor beta chains reported below all come from one sample, sequenced in a study of T cells in tumors after PD-1 blockade. Method: immunoSEQ multiplex PCR; TCRdb's copy keeps in-frame clones and lacks some. The data show approximately 47,000 clones, 81% seen once. Sequenced here: PBMCs, sampled before anti-PD-1 treatment. The receptors derive from a human donor with basal cell carcinoma.

The chain recombines TRBV6-5 with TRBJ1-2; TRBD1 is a possible D gene (6 bases). The V gene's germline CDR1 is MNHEY and CDR2 SVGAGI. Trimming took 6 bases from V and 6 from J, leaving 14 bases between them. This CDR3 spans 13 amino acids. The CDR3 nucleotides read TGTGCCAGCAGAACCTCAGGGGCGGATGGCTACACCTTC. It yields the protein CASRTSGADGYTF.

J is TRBJ1-5 and V is TRBV28; D remains ambiguous. The germline V gene encodes CDR1 MDHEN and CDR2 SYDVKM. This CDR3 region has 15 residues. Between the trimmed V and J ends, which lost 6 bases and 6 bases, there was a span of 18 bases. CDR3 region: CASRPPEGQIQPQHF. The CDR3 bases are TGTGCCAGCAGACCCCCGGAGGGTCAGATTCAGCCCCAGCATTTT.

The chain employs TRBV7-8 and TRBJ2-1; 13 bases are a match to TRBD2. Germline V gene sequence: CDR1 SGHVS, CDR2 FQNEAQ. With 4 bases clipped from V and 10 bases from J, the junction kept 10 bases outside the gene matches. The CDR3 totals 16 residues. In DNA, the CDR3 is TGTGCCAGCAGCTCCAGAACTAGCGGGGGGGCATTGGAGCAGTTCTTC. Its translation is CASSSRTSGGALEQFF.

The V and J genes are TRBV5-1 and TRBJ2-2; the D gene is possibly TRBD2 (6 bases). Germline V CDR1 and CDR2: SGHRS, YFSETQ. The CDR3 sequence is 16 residues long. With 4 bases removed from V and 0 bases from J, the gap between germline ends came to 13 bases. The CDR3 region is CASSPRSGANTGELFF. The CDR3 region has the DNA TGCGCCAGCAGCCCGCGTTCGGGGGCGAACACCGGGGAGCTGTTTTTT.